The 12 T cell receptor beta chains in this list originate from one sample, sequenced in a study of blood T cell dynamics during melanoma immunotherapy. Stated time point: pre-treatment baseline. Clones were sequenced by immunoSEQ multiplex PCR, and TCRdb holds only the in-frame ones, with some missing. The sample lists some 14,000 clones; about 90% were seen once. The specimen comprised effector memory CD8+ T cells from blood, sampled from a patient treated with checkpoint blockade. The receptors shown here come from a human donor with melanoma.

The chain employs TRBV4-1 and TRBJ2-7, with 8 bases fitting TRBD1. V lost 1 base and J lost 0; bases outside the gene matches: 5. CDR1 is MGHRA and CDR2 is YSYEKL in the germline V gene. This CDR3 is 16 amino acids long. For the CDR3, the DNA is TGCGCCAGCAGCCAAGTTTCAGGGGGCAGCTCCTACGAGCAGTACTTC. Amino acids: CASSQVSGGSSYEQYF.

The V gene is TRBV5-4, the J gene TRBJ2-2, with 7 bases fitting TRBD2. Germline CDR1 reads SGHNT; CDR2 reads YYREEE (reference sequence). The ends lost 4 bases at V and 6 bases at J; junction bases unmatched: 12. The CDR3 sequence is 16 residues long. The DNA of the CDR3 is TGTGCCAGCAGCCTGAACGGGAGACTAGCTCCCGGGGAGCTGTTTTTT. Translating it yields CASSLNGRLAPGELFF.

The CDR3 DNA reads TGCGCCAGCAGTGACGTGACGGGGCATCAGCCCCAGCATTTT. Residues: CASSDVTGHQPQHF. This rearrangement joins TRBV10-2 to TRBJ1-5; TRBD1 is a possible D gene (5 bases). This CDR3 spans 14 amino acids. The germline gives CDR1 WSHSY, CDR2 SAAADI. The V end lost 3 bases, the J end lost 5 bases, and 11 bases lay between the germline ends.

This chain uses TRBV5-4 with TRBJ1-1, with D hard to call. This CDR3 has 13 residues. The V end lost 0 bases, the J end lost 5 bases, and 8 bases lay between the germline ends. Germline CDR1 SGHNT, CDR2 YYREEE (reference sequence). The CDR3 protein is CASSLAEGTEAFF. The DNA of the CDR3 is TGTGCCAGCAGCTTGGCCGAAGGGACTGAAGCTTTCTTT.

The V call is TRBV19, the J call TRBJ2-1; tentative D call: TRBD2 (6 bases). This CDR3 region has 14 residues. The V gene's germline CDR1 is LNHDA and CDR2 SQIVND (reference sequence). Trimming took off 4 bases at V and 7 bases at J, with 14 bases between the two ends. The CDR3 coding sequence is TGTGCCAGTAGTACCGGAGGGCCAGGGAATGAGCAGTTCTTC. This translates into CASSTGGPGNEQFF. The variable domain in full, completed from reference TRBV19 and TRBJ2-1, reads DGGITQSPKYLFRKEGQNVTLSCEQNLNHDAMYWYRQDPGQGLRLIYYSQIVNDFQKGDIAEGYSVSREKKESFPLTVTSAQKNPTAFYLCASSTGGPGNEQFFGPGTRLTVL.

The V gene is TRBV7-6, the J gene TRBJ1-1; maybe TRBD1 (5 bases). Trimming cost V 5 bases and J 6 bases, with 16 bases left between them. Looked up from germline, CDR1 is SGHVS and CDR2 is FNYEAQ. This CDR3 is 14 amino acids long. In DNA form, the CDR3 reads TGTGCCAGCAGCGGCAGAGGTTGGGGCGCTGAAGCTTTCTTT. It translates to CASSGRGWGAEAFF.

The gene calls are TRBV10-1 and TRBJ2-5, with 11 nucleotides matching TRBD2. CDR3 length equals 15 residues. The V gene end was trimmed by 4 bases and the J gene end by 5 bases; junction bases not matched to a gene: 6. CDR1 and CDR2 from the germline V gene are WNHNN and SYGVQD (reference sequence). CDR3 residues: CASSAGLAAQETQYF. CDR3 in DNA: TGCGCCAGCAGTGCGGGACTAGCGGCCCAGGAGACCCAGTACTTC.

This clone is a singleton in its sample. CDR3 nucleotides: TGTGCCAGCCGCGACGGGCAGGGGCTTCAAGAGACCCAGTACTTC. It translates to CASRDGQGLQETQYF. The V gene is TRBV11-2, the J gene TRBJ2-5, with D maybe TRBD1 (6 bases). CDR3 length equals 15 residues. Germline V gene sequence: CDR1 SGHAT, CDR2 FQNNGV. Trimming took off 8 bases at V and 2 bases at J, with 18 bases between the two ends.

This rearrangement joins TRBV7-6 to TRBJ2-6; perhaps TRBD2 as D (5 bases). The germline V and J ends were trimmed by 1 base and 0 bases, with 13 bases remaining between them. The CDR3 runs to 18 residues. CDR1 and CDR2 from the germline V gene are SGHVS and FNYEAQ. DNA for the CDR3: TGTGCCAGCAGCTTAGACGGGGTTCCTAGCTCTGGGGCCAACGTCCTGACTTTC. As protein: CASSLDGVPSSGANVLTF.

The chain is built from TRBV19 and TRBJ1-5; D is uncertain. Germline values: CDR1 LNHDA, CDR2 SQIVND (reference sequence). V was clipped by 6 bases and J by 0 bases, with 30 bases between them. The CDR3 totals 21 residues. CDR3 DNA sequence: TGTGCCAGTAGCCCCTGGGAGCAGCAAATCCCCCTGCGCGTTAGCAATCAGCCCCAGCATTTT. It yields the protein CASSPWEQQIPLRVSNQPQHF.

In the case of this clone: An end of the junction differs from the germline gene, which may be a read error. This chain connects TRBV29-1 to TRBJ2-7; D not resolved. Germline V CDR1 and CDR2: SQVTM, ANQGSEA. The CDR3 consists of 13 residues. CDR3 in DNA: TGCAGCGTTCTGTTTGCGGAAGCCTACGGGCAGTACTTC. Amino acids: CSVLFAEAYGQYF.

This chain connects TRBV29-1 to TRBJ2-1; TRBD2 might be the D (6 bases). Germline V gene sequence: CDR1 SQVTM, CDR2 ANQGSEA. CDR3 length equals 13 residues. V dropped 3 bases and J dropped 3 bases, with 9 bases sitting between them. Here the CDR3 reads CSVEASDYNEQFF. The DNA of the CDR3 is TGCAGCGTTGAGGCTAGCGACTACAATGAGCAGTTCTTC.